These 8 T cell receptor beta chains originate from one sample sequenced in a study of shared clonotypes between healthy human individuals. This table comes from immunoSEQ multiplex PCR, and its TCRdb copy is limited to in-frame clones, with some not included. Of over a million clones listed, roughly 96% were seen once; the top ten hold 1.2%. Sequencing was carried out using naive CD4+ T cells sorted from blood. Stated subset: CD45RA+ positively selected. These TCRs come from a young man in good health.

The chain couples TRBV15 to TRBJ2-1; 9 nucleotides agree with TRBD2. Germline CDR1 and CDR2: LNHNV and YYDKDF (reference sequence). The V gene end was trimmed by 3 bases and the J gene end by 6 bases; junction bases not matched to a gene: 9. This CDR3 is 16 amino acids long. The CDR3 DNA is TGTGCCACCAGCAGTTACGCAGCGGGAGGCTTCAATGAGCAGTTCTTC. Translation gives CATSSYAAGGFNEQFF.

V usage is TRBV5-1 and J usage is TRBJ2-7; TRBD2 matches 14 bases. Germline V lookup: CDR1 SGHRS, CDR2 YFSETQ. This CDR3 has 20 residues. Unmatched junction bases numbered 19, after V lost 5 bases and J lost 3 bases. The CDR3 coding sequence is TGCGCCAGCAGAACTTTTCCGGGACTAGCGGGAGTAGGGCGGGACTACGAGCAGTACTTC. The encoded protein is CASRTFPGLAGVGRDYEQYF.

The rearrangement uses TRBV10-1 and TRBJ1-4; D may be TRBD1 (5 bases). Germline V gene lookup returns CDR1 WNHNN and CDR2 SYGVQD (reference sequence). CDR3 length equals 13 residues. Trimming stripped 3 bases from V and 15 bases from J, with 17 bases between. The CDR3 DNA is TGCGCCAGCAGTGAAACCGCCATGGGGCGATTGTTTTTT. Its translation: CASSETAMGRLFF.

This chain connects TRBV28 to TRBJ2-1; 9 bases map to TRBD2. The CDR3 contains 15 residues. The ends lost 3 bases at V and 4 bases at J; junction bases unmatched: 4. The V gene's germline CDR1 is MDHEN and CDR2 SYDVKM. CDR3 protein: CASSLGGREYNEQFF. CDR3 coding DNA: TGTGCCAGCAGTTTGGGCGGGAGGGAGTACAATGAGCAGTTCTTC.

The rearrangement joins TRBV29-1 to TRBJ1-1; the D gene is possibly TRBD1 (5 bases). Trimming pared 8 bases from V and 4 bases from J, leaving 11 bases between. The CDR3 length is 11 residues. CDR1 is SQVTM, CDR2 ANQGSEA, per germline. The chain's CDR3 is CSWGGSTEAFF. The DNA for the CDR3 is TGCAGCTGGGGGGGGTCCACTGAAGCTTTCTTT.

V is TRBV14 and J is TRBJ2-3; D is uncertain. Trimming shortened V by 1 base and J by 0 bases, and 5 bases separated the two germline ends. Germline CDR1 reads SGHDN; CDR2 reads FVKESK. The CDR3 covers 14 residues. CDR3 sequence (DNA): TGTGCCAGCAGCCAAGGGCCTAGCACAGATACGCAGTATTTT. Encoded protein: CASSQGPSTDTQYF.

The chain couples TRBV27 to TRBJ2-1; tentative D call: TRBD2 (6 bases). V lost 11 bases, J lost 6 bases, and 17 bases lay in between. The CDR3 consists of 13 residues. The germline gives CDR1 MNHEY, CDR2 SMNVEV (reference sequence). The CDR3 sequence is CASLARGGNEQFF. The DNA of the CDR3 is TGTGCCTCCCTAGCCCGGGGAGGCAATGAGCAGTTCTTC.

This chain joins TRBV7-8 and TRBJ2-7, with TRBD2 identical over 8 bases. Germline V CDR1 and CDR2: SGHVS, FQNEAQ. V trimming: 4 bases; J trimming: 1 base; junction bases outside the gene matches: 12. The CDR3 has 17 amino acids. In DNA form, the CDR3 reads TGTGCCAGCAGCTCCCTGGCGGGGGGCACTAGGTCCTACGAGCAGTACTTC. Protein product: CASSSLAGGTRSYEQYF.